These T cell receptor beta chains were read from a single sample in a study of CD8 T cells in acute hepatitis C reinfection. Clones were sequenced by immunoSEQ multiplex PCR, and TCRdb holds only the in-frame ones, with some missing. The table lists some 38,000 clones, 80% to 90% of them singletons. The sequencing sample was made of naive CD8+ T cells from PBMCs. These receptors were obtained from a young man with chronic hepatitis C. Both conserved end residues are part of each CDR3. Each record gives: D gene, clone size, V gene, J gene, CDR3 DNA, CDR3 protein. D genes are given only for firm matches. Clone size is shown for a subset of rows, as once, few, many or a class of expanded clone.

TRBD2,NA,TRBV7-2,TRBJ2-1,TGTGCCAGCAGCTCCCGGACTAGCGGGGGTGGCAATGAGCAGTTCTTC,CASSSRTSGGGNEQFF
NA,NA,TRBV30,TRBJ2-1,TGTGCCTGGAGTGGGGAAGGGGGGCCCTCCTACAATGAGCAGTTCTTC,CAWSGEGGPSYNEQFF
TRBD2,NA,TRBV4-3,TRBJ2-1,TGCGCCAGCAGCCGCCGCCGGGGGGAATACAATGAGCAGTTCTTC,CASSRRRGEYNEQFF
NA,NA,TRBV7-6,TRBJ1-1,TGTGCCAGCAGCCCAGGACGGGCGAACACTGAAGCTTTCTTT,CASSPGRANTEAFF
TRBD1,NA,TRBV6-5,TRBJ2-7,TGTGCCAGCAGTTACTTAGGACAGGGGGCCTACGAGCAGTACTTC,CASSYLGQGAYEQYF
NA,NA,TRBV19,TRBJ2-7,TGTGCCAGTAGTATAGGTTTGGCGGATGTCTACGAGCAGTACTTC,CASSIGLADVYEQYF
NA,NA,TRBV29-1,TRBJ2-2,TGCAGCGTTGCGGGGGCGAACACCGGGGAGCTGTTTTTT,CSVAGANTGELFF
TRBD1,NA,TRBV5-5,TRBJ1-2,TGTGCCAGCGCCTCTCCGGGACAGGGTCCCGCTATAGATGGCTACACCTTC,CASASPGQGPAIDGYTF
TRBD2,NA,TRBV7-9,TRBJ2-4,TGTGCCAGCAGCTTCGAGCGGGGTGAGCAGTACTTC,CASSFERGEQYF
NA,NA,TRBV7-9,TRBJ1-2,TGTGCCAGCAGCTTAGCGGAATTGGGTCGAGATGGCTACACCTTC,CASSLAELGRDGYTF
TRBD1,once,TRBV10-2,TRBJ2-5,TGCGCCAGCAGTGCGGGAGACAGGGGGCAAGAGACCCAGTACTTC,CASSAGDRGQETQYF
TRBD2,NA,TRBV10-3,TRBJ2-3,TGTGCCATCAGTCCATGGGGCGGGGGGGCTGAGGATACGCAGTATTTT,CAISPWGGGAEDTQYF
NA,NA,TRBV30,TRBJ2-5,TGTGCCTGGACAGGGTATGGGGGGAACGTGGCGACCCAGTACTTC,CAWTGYGGNVATQYF
TRBD2,NA,TRBV27,TRBJ2-3,TGTGCCAGCAGTGGGACTAGCGGGAGGGTGGGGCAGTATTTT,CASSGTSGRVGQYF
NA,NA,TRBV14,TRBJ2-1,TGTGCCAGCAGCCAAGATCTAAGAACGAGCTCCTACAATGAGCAGTTCTTC,CASSQDLRTSSYNEQFF
NA,NA,TRBV27,TRBJ2-2,TGTGCCAGCAGTTTAACGGCCGGGGAGCTGTTTTTT,CASSLTAGELFF
TRBD2,NA,TRBV19,TRBJ2-1,TGTGCCAGTAGTATCCGACTAGCGGAAGAGCAGTTCTTC,CASSIRLAEEQFF
NA,NA,TRBV27,TRBJ2-1,TGTGCCAGCAGTTTGGGCCCCCAGGGGAATGAGCAGTTCTTC,CASSLGPQGNEQFF
TRBD2,NA,TRBV7-9,TRBJ2-5,TGTGCCAGCAGACCTATAGCGGGAGGGCTTGAGACCCAGTACTTC,CASRPIAGGLETQYF